This passage covers 28 T cell receptor beta chains from one sample sequenced in a study of shared clonotypes between healthy human individuals. TCRdb keeps only in-frame clones here, not all; method: immunoSEQ multiplex PCR. Among over 2 million clones, 90% to 95% were seen once, and the ten largest hold roughly 0.13%. Sequencing was performed on naive CD4+ T cells sorted from blood. Subset: CD45RA+ positively selected. The receptors derive from a man aged 18 to 29 in good health.

This chain connects TRBV28 to TRBJ1-1, with no clear D. V lost 5 bases, J lost 4 bases, and 11 bases lay in between. The length of the CDR3 is 13 residues. The germline V gene encodes CDR1 MDHEN and CDR2 SYDVKM. The CDR3 nucleotides read TGTGCCAGCAGTGGAGGGCTGGGCACTGAAGCTTTCTTT. Its protein product is CASSGGLGTEAFF.

The gene calls are TRBV4-1 and TRBJ1-6; no clear D gene. The CDR3 covers 16 residues. Germline CDR1 is MGHRA and CDR2 is YSYEKL. V gave up 0 bases and J gave up 5 bases, with 11 bases separating them. The CDR3 DNA reads as TGCGCCAGCAGCCAAGAACGGCCACTTGATAATTCACCCCTCCACTTT. Its translation: CASSQERPLDNSPLHF.

On this clone itself: This same CDR3 is encoded by further DNA sequences in the sample. The chain couples TRBV19 to TRBJ1-5; D is perhaps TRBD1 (6 bases). Germline CDR1 reads LNHDA; CDR2 reads SQIVND (reference sequence). CDR3 length equals 16 residues. V was pared by 1 base and J by 1 base, with 11 bases between. CDR3: CASSIVGQGSNQPQHF. Written as DNA, the CDR3 is TGTGCCAGTAGTATAGTCGGTCAGGGGAGCAATCAGCCCCAGCATTTT.

The chain uses TRBV4-1 and TRBJ2-7; 7 bases are shared with TRBD2. CDR3 length equals 16 residues. V was clipped by 0 bases and J by 3 bases; unmatched bases: 8. CDR1 MGHRA and CDR2 YSYEKL come from the germline V gene. In nucleotides, the CDR3 is TGCGCCAGCAGCCAAGATTTCGGACTAGTGATCTACGAGCAGTACTTC. Protein product: CASSQDFGLVIYEQYF.

The gene calls are TRBV19 and TRBJ2-5; D not certain. Per germline, CDR1 LNHDA and CDR2 SQIVND (reference sequence). V shed 4 bases and J shed 5 bases, with 14 bases lying between them. The CDR3 runs 14 residues. The CDR3 DNA reads as TGTGCCAGTAGTAGCCGGGCATTAGGGGAGACCCAGTACTTC. Translation gives CASSSRALGETQYF.

The rearrangement joins TRBV15 to TRBJ2-5, with D possibly being TRBD2 (6 bases). This CDR3 has 15 amino acids. The germline V gene has CDR1 LNHNV and CDR2 YYDKDF (reference sequence). Trimming cost V 2 bases and J 2 bases, with 12 bases left between them. The chain's CDR3 is CATSRKGLKQETQYF. Written as DNA, the CDR3 is TGTGCCACCAGCAGAAAGGGACTCAAACAAGAGACCCAGTACTTC.

The V call is TRBV27, the J call TRBJ1-5; 7 bases map to TRBD1. The CDR3 contains 15 residues. V trimming: 0 bases; J trimming: 3 bases; junction bases outside the gene matches: 2. Germline values: CDR1 MNHEY, CDR2 SMNVEV (reference sequence). The CDR3 sequence: CASSLSTGSNQPQHF. CDR3 DNA sequence: TGTGCCAGCAGTTTATCGACAGGGTCCAATCAGCCCCAGCATTTT.

The J gene is TRBJ2-4, the V gene TRBV10-2; TRBD2 matches at 10 bases. The CDR3 length is 16 residues. J gave up 4 bases and V 2 bases, and 5 bases lay outside the gene matches. The germline gives CDR1 WSHSY, CDR2 SAAADI. The chain's CDR3 is CASSEQREGDKNIQYF. The CDR3 DNA sequence: TGCGCCAGCAGTGAGCAGCGGGAGGGGGATAAAAACATTCAGTACTTC.

The rearrangement links TRBV7-2 to TRBJ1-2, with unresolved D. Trimming shortened V by 7 bases and J by 2 bases, and 8 bases separated the two germline ends. The CDR3 is 12 residues long. The germline V gene encodes CDR1 SGHTA and CDR2 FQGNSA. Here the CDR3 DNA reads TGTGCCAGCAAGGCAGGAAACTATGGCTACACCTTC. It encodes CASKAGNYGYTF.

CDR3 protein: CASSRLEGVGGTDGYTF. CDR3 nucleotides: TGCGCCAGCAGCCGCCTAGAGGGCGTCGGGGGTACGGATGGCTACACCTTC. This chain joins TRBV4-1 and TRBJ1-2; D perhaps matches TRBD1 (5 bases). The V end was cut by 4 bases, the J end by 6 bases, with 24 bases between. Looked up from germline, CDR1 is MGHRA and CDR2 is YSYEKL. The CDR3 length is 17 residues.

The CDR3 reads CASSETYSSNQPQHF. The CDR3 DNA sequence: TGTGCCAGCAGTGAAACTTACTCTAGCAATCAGCCCCAGCATTTT. The chain recombines TRBV2 with TRBJ1-5; no reliable D call. CDR3 size: 15 residues. Germline loops: CDR1 SNHLY, CDR2 FYNNEI. V shed 2 bases and J shed 0 bases, with 8 bases lying between them.

The chain joins TRBV27 to TRBJ2-7, with unresolved D. V dropped 11 bases and J dropped 2 bases, with 4 bases sitting between them. CDR1 is MNHEY, CDR2 SMNVEV, per germline (reference sequence). The CDR3 has 9 residues. CDR3 in DNA: TGTGCCGCCGCCTACGAGCAGTACTTC. The encoded protein is CAAAYEQYF.

The V gene is TRBV28, the J gene TRBJ1-5; possible D gene TRBD1, 5 bases. V was pared by 6 bases and J by 4 bases, with 19 bases between. The CDR3 has 16 amino acids. Germline V lookup: CDR1 MDHEN, CDR2 SYDVKM. CDR3 nucleotides: TGTGCCAGCAGCCCTGACAGCCTCGGAGGAAATCAGCCCCAGCATTTT. Protein sequence: CASSPDSLGGNQPQHF.

V and J are TRBV6-6 and TRBJ2-7, with a weak D call TRBD1 (6 bases). CDR1 is MNHNY and CDR2 is SVGAGI in the germline V gene (reference sequence). V was shortened by 8 bases and J by 3 bases, with 11 bases between the two germline ends. This CDR3 contains 12 residues. CDR3 amino acids: CASAPGHYEQYF. The CDR3 region has the DNA TGTGCCAGCGCCCCGGGACACTACGAGCAGTACTTC.

This chain uses TRBV4-3 with TRBJ2-3; 12 nucleotides match TRBD2. The CDR3 runs to 19 residues. The junction had 8 bases not matched to a gene; V was cut back by 0 bases and J by 1 base. The germline V gene encodes CDR1 LGHNA and CDR2 YSLEER. For the CDR3, the DNA is TGCGCCAGCAGCCAAGATATGGCTAGCGGGAGGGCCGGCACAGATACGCAGTATTTT. Translated, it gives CASSQDMASGRAGTDTQYF.

The rearrangement links TRBV10-1 to TRBJ2-1; 8 bases line up with TRBD1. Per the germline V gene, CDR1 is WNHNN and CDR2 is SYGVQD (reference sequence). The trim removed 6 bases at V and 12 bases at J, leaving 10 bases unmatched. The CDR3 totals 13 residues. Written as DNA, the CDR3 is TGCGCCAGCAGGGGTGGACAGGGCGAACGGCAGTTCTTC. Translated: CASRGGQGERQFF.

The V gene is TRBV7-9, the J gene TRBJ2-2, with 9 nucleotides matching TRBD1. This CDR3 comprises 18 residues. The ends lost 3 bases at V and 7 bases at J; junction bases unmatched: 15. Germline CDR1 is SEHNR and CDR2 is FQNEAQ (reference sequence). DNA of the CDR3: TGTGCCAGCAGCTTGCCGTTGGTACCCGGGACAGGGCACGGGGAGCTGTTTTTT. This codes for CASSLPLVPGTGHGELFF.

The chain combines TRBV12-5 with TRBJ1-6; possibly TRBD1 for D (5 bases). Germline CDR1 reads LGHNT; CDR2 reads FRNRAP. CDR3 length equals 15 residues. V was pared by 6 bases and J by 6 bases, with 15 bases between. CDR3 region: CASGAAGGFNSPLHF. CDR3 sequence (DNA): TGTGCTAGTGGGGCTGCGGGGGGGTTTAATTCACCCCTCCACTTT.

With regard to this clone: Other DNA variants within this sample encode the same CDR3. The J gene is TRBJ2-7, the V gene TRBV18; 8 nucleotides align to TRBD1. CDR3 length equals 15 residues. Germline V CDR1 and CDR2: KGHSH, LQKENI. Trimming removed 4 bases from V and 2 bases from J; junction bases left unmatched: 7. CDR3 residues: CASSRTGTGPYEQYF. DNA of the CDR3: TGTGCCAGCTCACGTACCGGGACAGGCCCCTACGAGCAGTACTTC.

This chain uses TRBV28 with TRBJ1-4; TRBD1 might be the D (5 bases). This CDR3 has 16 amino acids. Germline CDR1 and CDR2: MDHEN and SYDVKM. The ends were cut back, 6 bases at V and 7 bases at J, with 21 bases in the middle. CDR3 coding DNA: TGTGCCAGCAGAACCCGCGACCTAGGACACCTTGAAAAACTGTTTTTT. It is translated as CASRTRDLGHLEKLFF.

The count of this clone is one. The V call is TRBV6-5, the J call TRBJ1-5; 7 nucleotides align to TRBD1. Per the germline V gene, CDR1 is MNHEY and CDR2 is SVGAGI. V lost 2 bases to trimming and J lost 7 bases; unmatched junction nucleotides: 5. This CDR3 is 14 amino acids long. The CDR3 spells CASSYTRGEQPQHF. Written as DNA, the CDR3 is TGTGCCAGCAGTTACACCAGGGGGGAACAGCCCCAGCATTTT.

The chain combines TRBV4-2 with TRBJ2-3; 8 bases agree with TRBD2. The V gene end was trimmed by 3 bases and the J gene end by 1 base; junction bases not matched to a gene: 3. The CDR3 covers 15 residues. Germline V lookup: CDR1 LGHNA, CDR2 YNFKEQ. As DNA, the CDR3 is TGTGCCAGCAGCCACCCCGGGGGGGGCACAGATACGCAGTATTTT. Translating gives CASSHPGGGTDTQYF.

The chain uses TRBV10-3 and TRBJ2-6, with a tentative D call TRBD1 (5 bases). Trimming took 10 bases from V and 4 from J, leaving 11 bases between them. The CDR3 extends over 13 amino acids. CDR1 is ENHRY, CDR2 SYGVKD, per germline. The chain's CDR3 is CATGRVGANVLTF. The CDR3, as DNA: TGTGCCACCGGCAGGGTCGGGGCCAACGTCCTGACTTTC.

V usage is TRBV30 and J usage is TRBJ2-1; TRBD2 aligns across 7 bases. Germline CDR1 and CDR2: GTSNPN and SVGIG (reference sequence). With 4 bases clipped from V and 7 bases from J, the junction kept 13 bases outside the gene matches. The CDR3 is 15 amino acids. CDR3 in DNA: TGTGCCTGGACGACCGGGGAAGCGGGACTAAATGAGCAGTTCTTC. Translation: CAWTTGEAGLNEQFF.

For the CDR3, the DNA is TGTGCCAGCAATCGACAGGGGGGAGATACGCAGTATTTT. Protein: CASNRQGGDTQYF. This rearrangement joins TRBV27 to TRBJ2-3; 9 nucleotides align to TRBD1. The CDR3 runs to 13 residues. V lost 7 bases and J lost 5; bases outside the gene matches: 4. Germline-derived CDR1 and CDR2 are MNHEY and SMNVEV (reference sequence).

The chain employs TRBV2 and TRBJ2-2; TRBD1 matches at 8 bases. Germline loops: CDR1 SNHLY, CDR2 FYNNEI. The CDR3 has 14 residues. V shed 5 bases and J 6 bases; nucleotides not matched to a gene: 5. DNA of the CDR3: TGTGCCAGCAGTTTACAGGGGGTAGCCGGGGAGCTGTTTTTT. This encodes CASSLQGVAGELFF.

CDR3 bases: TGTGCCAGCACCACTAAACCAGGGCGACTGTACAATGAGCAGTTCTTC. Amino acids: CASTTKPGRLYNEQFF. This sequence joins TRBV27 and TRBJ2-1, with TRBD1 as a possible D gene (5 bases). The V and J ends lost 7 bases and 4 bases respectively, with 20 bases between them. Looked up from germline, CDR1 is MNHEY and CDR2 is SMNVEV (reference sequence). The CDR3 is 16 residues long.

This sequence joins TRBV30 and TRBJ1-1; 7 nucleotides line up with TRBD1. The CDR3 is 13 amino acids. Per germline, CDR1 GTSNPN and CDR2 SVGIG (reference sequence). Unmatched junction bases numbered 7, after V lost 4 bases and J lost 5 bases. CDR3 nucleotides: TGTGCCTGGACCCGACAGGGCAGGACTGAAGCTTTCTTT. Amino acid sequence: CAWTRQGRTEAFF.